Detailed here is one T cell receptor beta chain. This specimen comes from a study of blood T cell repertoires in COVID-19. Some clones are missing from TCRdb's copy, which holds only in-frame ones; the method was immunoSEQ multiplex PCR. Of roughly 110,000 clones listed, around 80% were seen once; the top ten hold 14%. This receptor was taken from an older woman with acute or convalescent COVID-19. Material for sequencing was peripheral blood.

CDR3 bases: TGTGCCAGCAGTGCCTGGACAGGGGACGGCTACACCTTC. Encoded protein: CASSAWTGDGYTF. V and J are TRBV2 and TRBJ1-2, with 9 bases fitting TRBD1. The germline gives CDR1 SNHLY, CDR2 FYNNEI. This CDR3 is 13 amino acids long. V shed 4 bases, J shed 8 bases, and the junction held 5 bases outside the gene matches.